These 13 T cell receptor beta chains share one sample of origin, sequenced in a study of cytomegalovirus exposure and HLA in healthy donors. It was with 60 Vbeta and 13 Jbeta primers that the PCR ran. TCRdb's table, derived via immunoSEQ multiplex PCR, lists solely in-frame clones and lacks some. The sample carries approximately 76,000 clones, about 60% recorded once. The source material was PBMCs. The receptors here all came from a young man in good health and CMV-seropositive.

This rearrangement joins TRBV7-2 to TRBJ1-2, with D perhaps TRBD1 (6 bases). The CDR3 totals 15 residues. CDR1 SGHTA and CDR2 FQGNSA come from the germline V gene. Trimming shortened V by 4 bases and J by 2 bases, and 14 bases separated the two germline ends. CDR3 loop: CASSSGAGVNYGYTF. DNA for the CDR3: TGTGCCAGCAGCTCTGGGGCAGGGGTGAACTATGGCTACACCTTC.

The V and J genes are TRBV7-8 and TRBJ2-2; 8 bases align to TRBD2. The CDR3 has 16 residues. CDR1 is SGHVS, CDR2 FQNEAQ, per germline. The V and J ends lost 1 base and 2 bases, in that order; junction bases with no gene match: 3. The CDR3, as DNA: TGTGCCAGCAGCTTAGACGGGAGGGATAACACCGGGGAGCTGTTTTTT. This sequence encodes CASSLDGRDNTGELFF.

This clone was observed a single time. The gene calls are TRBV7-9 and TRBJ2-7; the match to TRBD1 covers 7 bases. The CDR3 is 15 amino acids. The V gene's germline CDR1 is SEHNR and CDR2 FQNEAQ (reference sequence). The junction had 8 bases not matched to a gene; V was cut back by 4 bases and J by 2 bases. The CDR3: CASSSPSDRAYEQYF. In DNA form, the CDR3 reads TGTGCCAGCAGCTCACCCAGTGACAGGGCCTACGAGCAGTACTTC.

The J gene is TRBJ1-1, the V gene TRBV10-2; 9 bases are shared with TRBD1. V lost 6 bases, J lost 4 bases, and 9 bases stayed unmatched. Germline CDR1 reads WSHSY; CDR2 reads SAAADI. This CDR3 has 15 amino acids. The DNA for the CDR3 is TGCGCCAGCAGGTTAGGATTGACAGGGGGCACTGAAGCTTTCTTT. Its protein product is CASRLGLTGGTEAFF.

The CDR3: CASSPDRGQGNYGYTF. The CDR3 DNA sequence: TGTGCCAGTAGTCCCGACAGGGGGCAGGGTAACTATGGCTACACCTTC. This chain links TRBV19 with TRBJ1-2; TRBD1 agrees at 10 bases. From germline, CDR1 is LNHDA and CDR2 SQIVND (reference sequence). J was trimmed by 1 base and V by 5 bases; bases with no gene match: 7. CDR3 length: 16 residues.

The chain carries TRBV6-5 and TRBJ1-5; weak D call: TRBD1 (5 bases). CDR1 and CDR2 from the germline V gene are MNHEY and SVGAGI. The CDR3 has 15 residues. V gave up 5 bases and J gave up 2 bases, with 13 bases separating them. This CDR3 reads CASSGVRGGNQPQHF. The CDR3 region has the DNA TGTGCCAGCAGTGGAGTCCGGGGGGGCAATCAGCCCCAGCATTTT.

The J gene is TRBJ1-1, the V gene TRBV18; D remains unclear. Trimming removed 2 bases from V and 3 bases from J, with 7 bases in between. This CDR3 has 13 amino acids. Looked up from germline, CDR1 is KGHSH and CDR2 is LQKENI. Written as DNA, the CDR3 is TGTGCCAGCTCACCAGGCCTAGACACTGAAGCTTTCTTT. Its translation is CASSPGLDTEAFF.

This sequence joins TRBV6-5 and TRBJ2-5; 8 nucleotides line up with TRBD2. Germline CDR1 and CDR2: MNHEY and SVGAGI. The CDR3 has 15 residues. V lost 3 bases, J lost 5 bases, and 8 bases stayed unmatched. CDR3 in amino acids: CASSYTSGIGETQYF. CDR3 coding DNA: TGTGCCAGCAGTTATACTAGCGGCATTGGGGAGACCCAGTACTTC.

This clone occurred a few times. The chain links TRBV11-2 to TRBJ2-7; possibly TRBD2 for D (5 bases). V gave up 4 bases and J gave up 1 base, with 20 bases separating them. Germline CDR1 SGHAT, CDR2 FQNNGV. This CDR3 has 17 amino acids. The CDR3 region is CASSSHDRRGSSYEQYF. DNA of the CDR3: TGTGCCAGCAGCTCCCACGATCGTAGAGGGAGTTCCTACGAGCAGTACTTC.

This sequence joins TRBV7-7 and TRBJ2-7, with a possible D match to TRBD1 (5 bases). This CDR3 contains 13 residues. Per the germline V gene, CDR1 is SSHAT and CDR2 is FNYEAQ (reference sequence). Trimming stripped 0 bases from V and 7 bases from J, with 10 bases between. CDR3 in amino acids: CASSLAQGGEQYF. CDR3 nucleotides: TGTGCCAGCAGCTTAGCGCAGGGTGGTGAGCAGTACTTC.

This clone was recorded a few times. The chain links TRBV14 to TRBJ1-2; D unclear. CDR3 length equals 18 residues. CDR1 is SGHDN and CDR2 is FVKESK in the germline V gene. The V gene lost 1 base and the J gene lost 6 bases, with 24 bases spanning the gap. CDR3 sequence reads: CASSQGVGIVIGLNGYTF. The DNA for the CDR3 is TGTGCCAGCAGCCAAGGAGTAGGAATTGTGATTGGGCTAAATGGCTACACCTTC.

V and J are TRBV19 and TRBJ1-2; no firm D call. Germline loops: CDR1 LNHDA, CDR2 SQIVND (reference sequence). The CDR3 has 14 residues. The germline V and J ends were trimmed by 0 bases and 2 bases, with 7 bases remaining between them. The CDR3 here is CASSIDQRNYGYTF. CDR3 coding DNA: TGTGCCAGTAGTATAGATCAGCGGAACTATGGCTACACCTTC.

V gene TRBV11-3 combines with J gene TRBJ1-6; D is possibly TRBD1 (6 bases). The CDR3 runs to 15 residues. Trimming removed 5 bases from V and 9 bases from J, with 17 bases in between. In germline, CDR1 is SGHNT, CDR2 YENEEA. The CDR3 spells CASSRFTGSSSPLHF. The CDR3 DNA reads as TGTGCCAGCAGCCGTTTTACAGGGTCCAGTTCACCCCTCCACTTT.